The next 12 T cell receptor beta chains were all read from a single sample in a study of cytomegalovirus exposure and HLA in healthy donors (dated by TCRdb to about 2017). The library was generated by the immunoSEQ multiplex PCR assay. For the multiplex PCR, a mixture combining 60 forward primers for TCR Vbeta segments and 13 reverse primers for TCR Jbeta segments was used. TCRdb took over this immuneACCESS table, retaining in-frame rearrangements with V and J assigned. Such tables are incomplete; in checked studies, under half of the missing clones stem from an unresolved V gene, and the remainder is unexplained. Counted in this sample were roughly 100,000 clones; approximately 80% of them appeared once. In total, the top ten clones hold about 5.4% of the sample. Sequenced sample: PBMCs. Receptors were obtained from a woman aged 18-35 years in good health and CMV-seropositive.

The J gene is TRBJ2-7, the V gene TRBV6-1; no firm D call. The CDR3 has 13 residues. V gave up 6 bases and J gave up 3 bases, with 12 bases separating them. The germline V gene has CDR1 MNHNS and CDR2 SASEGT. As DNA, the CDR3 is TGTGCCAGCAGCTTAGTTTCCGGCTACGAGCAGTACTTC. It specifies CASSLVSGYEQYF.

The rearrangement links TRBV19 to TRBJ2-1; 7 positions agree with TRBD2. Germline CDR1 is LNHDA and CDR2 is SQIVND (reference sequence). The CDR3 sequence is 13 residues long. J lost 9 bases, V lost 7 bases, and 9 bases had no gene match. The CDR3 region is CASTTSSGGEQFF. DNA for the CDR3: TGTGCCAGTACGACGAGTTCGGGGGGTGAGCAGTTCTTC.

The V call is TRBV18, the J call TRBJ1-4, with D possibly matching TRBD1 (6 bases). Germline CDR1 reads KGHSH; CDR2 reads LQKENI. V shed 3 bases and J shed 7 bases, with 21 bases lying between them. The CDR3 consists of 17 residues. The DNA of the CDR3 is TGTGCCAGCTCACCGACCTATTTCCGACAGGCCCCTGAAAAACTGTTTTTT. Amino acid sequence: CASSPTYFRQAPEKLFF.

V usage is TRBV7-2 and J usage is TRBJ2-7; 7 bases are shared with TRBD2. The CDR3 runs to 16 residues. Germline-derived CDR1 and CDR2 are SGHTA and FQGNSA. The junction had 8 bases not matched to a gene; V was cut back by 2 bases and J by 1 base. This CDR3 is CASSLRGGSSSYEQYF. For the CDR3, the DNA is TGTGCCAGCAGCTTACGGGGCGGGAGCTCGTCCTACGAGCAGTACTTC.

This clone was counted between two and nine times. CDR3 DNA: TGTGCCAGCTCACCACCGAGCGGGAGTGGCAATGAGCAGTTCTTC. Its protein is CASSPPSGSGNEQFF. The chain couples TRBV18 to TRBJ2-1; 8 bases match TRBD2. The CDR3 is 15 residues long. V lost 0 bases to trimming and J lost 6 bases; unmatched junction nucleotides: 4. Germline V gene sequence: CDR1 KGHSH, CDR2 LQKENI.

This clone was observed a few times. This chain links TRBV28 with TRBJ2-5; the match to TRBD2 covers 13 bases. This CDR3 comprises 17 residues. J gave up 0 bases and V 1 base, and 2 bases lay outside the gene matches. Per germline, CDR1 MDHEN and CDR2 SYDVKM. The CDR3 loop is CASSLFGLAGDQETQYF. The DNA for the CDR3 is TGTGCCAGCAGTTTATTTGGACTAGCGGGGGACCAAGAGACCCAGTACTTC.

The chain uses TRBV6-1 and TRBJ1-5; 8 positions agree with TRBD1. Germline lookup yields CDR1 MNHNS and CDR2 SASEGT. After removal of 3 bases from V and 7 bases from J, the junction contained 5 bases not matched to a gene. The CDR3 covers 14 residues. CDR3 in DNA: TGTGCCAGCAGTGAGACAGGGGTAAGGCAGCCCCAGCATTTT. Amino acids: CASSETGVRQPQHF.

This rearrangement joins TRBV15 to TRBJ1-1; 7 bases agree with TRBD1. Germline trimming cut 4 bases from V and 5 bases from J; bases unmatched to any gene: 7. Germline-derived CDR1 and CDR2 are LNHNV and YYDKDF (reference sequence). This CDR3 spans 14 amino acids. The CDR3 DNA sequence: TGTGCCACCAGCACCCTTCAGACAGGGACTGAAGCTTTCTTT. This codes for CATSTLQTGTEAFF.

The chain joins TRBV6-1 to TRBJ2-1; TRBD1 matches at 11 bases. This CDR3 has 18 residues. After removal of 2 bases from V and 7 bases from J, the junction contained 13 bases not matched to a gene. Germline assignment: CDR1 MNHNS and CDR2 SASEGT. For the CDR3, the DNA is TGTGCCAGCAGTGAAAAAGTGACCGGACAGGGGGCTCAGAATGAGCAGTTCTTC. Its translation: CASSEKVTGQGAQNEQFF.

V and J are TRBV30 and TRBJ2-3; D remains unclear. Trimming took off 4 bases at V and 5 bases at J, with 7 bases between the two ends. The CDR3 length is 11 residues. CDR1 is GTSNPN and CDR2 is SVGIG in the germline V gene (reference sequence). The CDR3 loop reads CAWNRGDTQYF. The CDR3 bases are TGTGCCTGGAATCGCGGAGATACGCAGTATTTT.

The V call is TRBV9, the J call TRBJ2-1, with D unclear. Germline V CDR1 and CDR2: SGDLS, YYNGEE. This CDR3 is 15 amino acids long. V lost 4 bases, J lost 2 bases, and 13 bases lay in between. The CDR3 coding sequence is TGTGCCAGCAGCCTTTCTAGGCTACCCTACAATGAGCAGTTCTTC. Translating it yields CASSLSRLPYNEQFF.

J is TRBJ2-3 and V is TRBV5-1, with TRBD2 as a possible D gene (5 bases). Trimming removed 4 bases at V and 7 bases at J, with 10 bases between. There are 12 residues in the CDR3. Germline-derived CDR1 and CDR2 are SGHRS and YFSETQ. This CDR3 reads CASSEDWNTQYF. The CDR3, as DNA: TGCGCCAGCAGCGAGGACTGGAATACGCAGTATTTT.